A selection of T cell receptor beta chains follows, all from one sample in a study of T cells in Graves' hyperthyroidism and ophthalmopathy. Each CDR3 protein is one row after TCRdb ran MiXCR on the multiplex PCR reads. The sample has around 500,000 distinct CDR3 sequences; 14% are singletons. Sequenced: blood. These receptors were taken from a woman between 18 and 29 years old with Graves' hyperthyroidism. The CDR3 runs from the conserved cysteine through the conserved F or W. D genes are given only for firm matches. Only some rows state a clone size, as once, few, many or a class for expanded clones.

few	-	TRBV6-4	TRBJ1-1	TGTGCCAACCGAAGGGGGACACCGAACACTGAAGCTTTCTTT	CANRRGTPNTEAFF
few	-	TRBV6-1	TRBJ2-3	TGTGCCAGCACCAAGACTACTAGCACAGATACGCAGTATTTT	CASTKTTSTDTQYF
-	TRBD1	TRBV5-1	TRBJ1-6	TGCGCCAGCAGCCTCGGGCGACAGGGAGGTAATTCACCCCTCCACTTT	CASSLGRQGGNSPLHF
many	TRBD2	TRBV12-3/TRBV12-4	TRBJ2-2	TGTGCCAGCACCCCGGGACTACTGAACACCGGGGAGCTGTTTTTT	CASTPGLLNTGELFF
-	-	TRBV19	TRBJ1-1	TGTGCCAGTAGTCACAGGACGAACACTGAAGCTTTCTTT	CASSHRTNTEAFF
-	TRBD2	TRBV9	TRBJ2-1	TGTGCCAGCAGCGCCCGGACTAGCGGGAGGGTGAACAATGAGCAGTTCTTC	CASSARTSGRVNNEQFF
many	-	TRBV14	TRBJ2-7	TGTGCCAGCAGCCACGACATCTACGAGCAGTACTTC	CASSHDIYEQYF
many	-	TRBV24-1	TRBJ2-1	TGTGCCACCAGTGATTCAGGGTTCAATGAGCAGTTCTTC	CATSDSGFNEQFF
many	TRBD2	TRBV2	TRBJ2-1	TGTGCCAGCAGTGCCGGGACTAGCGGGACAGATGAGCAGTTCTTC	CASSAGTSGTDEQFF
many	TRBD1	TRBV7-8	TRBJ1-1	TGTGCCAGCAGCCCTTGGACAGGGAACACTGAAGCTTTCTTT	CASSPWTGNTEAFF
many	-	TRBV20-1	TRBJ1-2	TGCAGTGCTAGGCCCGTCCAGGGGAGTGGTGATGGCTACACCTTC	CSARPVQGSGDGYTF
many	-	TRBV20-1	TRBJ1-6	TGCAGTGCTAGGACCGCCTGGGAATCACCCCTCCACTTT	CSARTAWESPLHF
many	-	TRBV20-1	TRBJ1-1	TGCAGTGCTAGAGCCGCAGGTGCGCGGCACACTGAAGCTTTCTTT	CSARAAGARHTEAFF
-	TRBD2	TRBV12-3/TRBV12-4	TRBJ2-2	TGTGCCAGCAGCCCTGGACTAGCGGGAGAGGATAACACCGGGGAGCTGTTTTTT	CASSPGLAGEDNTGELFF
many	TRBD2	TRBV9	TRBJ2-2	TGTGCCAGCAGCTTACCCGGACTAGCGTCTTCACCCGGGGAGCTGTTTTTT	CASSLPGLASSPGELFF
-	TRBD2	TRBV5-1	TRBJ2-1	TGCGCCAGCAGCCGGACTAGCGGTTGGAGCTCCTACAATGAGCAGTTCTTC	CASSRTSGWSSYNEQFF
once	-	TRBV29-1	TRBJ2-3	TGCAGCGTTCTTGAACAGGATGACACAGATACGCAGTATTTT	CSVLEQDDTDTQYF
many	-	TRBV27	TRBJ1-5	TGTGCCAGCAGTTTATCAAGGGGACCCAATCAGCCCCAGCATTTT	CASSLSRGPNQPQHF
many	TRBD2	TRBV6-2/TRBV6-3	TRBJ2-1	TGTGCCAGCAGTTATAGCGGGGTGTCCTACAATGAGCAGTTCTTC	CASSYSGVSYNEQFF
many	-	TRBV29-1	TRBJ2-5	TGCAGCGTTGAAGTCCCAGGGGCCCAAGAGACCCAGTACTTC	CSVEVPGAQETQYF
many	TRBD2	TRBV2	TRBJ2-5	TGTGCCAGGGGACTAGCGGGAGCAGAGACCCAGTACTTC	CARGLAGAETQYF
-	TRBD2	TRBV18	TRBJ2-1	TGTGCCAGCTCACGTACTAGCGGGAGTATCAATGAGCAGTTCTTC	CASSRTSGSINEQFF
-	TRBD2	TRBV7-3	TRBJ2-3	TGTGCCAGCAGCTTAGGCCTAGCGGCCCGCACAGATACGCAGTATTTT	CASSLGLAARTDTQYF
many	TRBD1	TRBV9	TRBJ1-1	TGTGCCAGCAGCGCACGAGGGGGCATCGCTGAAGCTTTCTTT	CASSARGGIAEAFF
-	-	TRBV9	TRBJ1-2	TGTGCCAGCGAGGGCCGGGATAACTATGGCTACACCTTC	CASEGRDNYGYTF
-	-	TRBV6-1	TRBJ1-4	TGTGCCAGCAGTGAAACCCCGGGACGAACTAATGAAAAACTGTTTTTT	CASSETPGRTNEKLFF
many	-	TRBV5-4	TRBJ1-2	TGTGCCAGCAGCTTCGGGGGACCTCCCGGCTACACCTTC	CASSFGGPPGYTF
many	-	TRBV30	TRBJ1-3	TGTGCCTGGAGTCCAGAAGGACATGTAATATATTTT	CAWSPEGHVIYF
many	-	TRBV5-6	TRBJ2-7	TGTGCCAGCAGCTTGGCGTCAGTTGCTACCTACGAGCAGTACTTC	CASSLASVATYEQYF
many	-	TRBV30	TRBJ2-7	TGTGCCTGGAGTGTCGGGACGGGAGTCTACGAGCAGTACTTC	CAWSVGTGVYEQYF
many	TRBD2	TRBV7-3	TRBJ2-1	TGTGCCAGCAGCTCAACTCTAGCGGGAAACTACAATGAGCAGTTCTTC	CASSSTLAGNYNEQFF
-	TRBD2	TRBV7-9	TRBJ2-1	TGTGCCAGCAGCTTAGTGGGAGGGCCGCTAAATGAGCAGTTCTTC	CASSLVGGPLNEQFF
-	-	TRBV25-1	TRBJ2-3	TGTGCCAGCGCCCGGGGCGGCAGTTGGCAGTATTTT	CASARGGSWQYF
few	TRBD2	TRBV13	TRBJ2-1	TGTGCCAGCAGCCCGGGGACTAGCGGGAGATTTAATGAGCAGTTCTTC	CASSPGTSGRFNEQFF
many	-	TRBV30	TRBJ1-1	TGTGCCTGGAGCCCGGTGAACACTGAAGCTTTCTTT	CAWSPVNTEAFF
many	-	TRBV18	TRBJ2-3	TGTGCTGGACGGGACACAGATACGCAGTATTTT	CAGRDTDTQYF